This T cell receptor beta chain comes out of a study of shared clonotypes between healthy human individuals. As for the study in general: Three CD4 naive, three CD4 memory, two CD8 naive and one CD8 memory plate were used per donor.

The deep-level immunoSEQ assay was used. An approximately 220 ng quantity of DNA, some 30,000 T cell genomes, went into the sorted-subset replicate PCRs. Generated by immunoSEQ multiplex PCR, the TCRdb table keeps only in-frame clones and is missing some. The repertoire holds millions of clones, about 92% seen once, with under 0.15% in the top ten. Study findings and constraints: Across subsets, estimated richness was generally greater for naive than for memory populations.

Comment on this clone: Antigen unknown.

This CDR3 has 14 amino acids. Deletions cut 5 bases from V and 3 bases from J, with 13 bases between. In germline, CDR1 is LNHDA, CDR2 SQIVND (reference sequence). This sequence joins TRBV19 and TRBJ1-1, with D possibly TRBD1 on 6 matching bases. Sequenced material: naive CD4+ T cells sorted from blood. This sample's subset: CD45RA+ positively selected. This TCR derives from a man aged 18 to 30 in good health. The CDR3 DNA follows: TGTGCCAGTAGTCGTGGGGGGCGAGACACTGAAGCTTTCTTT. Translating gives CASSRGGRDTEAFF. Complete variable domain (other parts from reference TRBV19 and TRBJ1-1): DGGITQSPKYLFRKEGQNVTLSCEQNLNHDAMYWYRQDPGQGLRLIYYSQIVNDFQKGDIAEGYSVSREKKESFPLTVTSAQKNPTAFYLCASSRGGRDTEAFFGQGTRLTVV.